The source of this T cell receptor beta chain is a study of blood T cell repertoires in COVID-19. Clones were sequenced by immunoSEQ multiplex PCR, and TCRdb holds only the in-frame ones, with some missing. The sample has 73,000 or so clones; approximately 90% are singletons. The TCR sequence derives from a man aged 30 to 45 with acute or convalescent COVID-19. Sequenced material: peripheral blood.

CDR3 amino acids: CASSEGTSGGSSYEQYF. In nucleotides, the CDR3 is TGTGCCAGCAGCGAAGGGACTAGCGGAGGGAGCTCCTACGAGCAGTACTTC. V usage is TRBV25-1 and J usage is TRBJ2-7; 11 bases align to TRBD2. V lost 6 bases, J lost 0 bases, and 10 bases stayed unmatched. Germline values: CDR1 MGHDK, CDR2 SYGVNS. The CDR3 consists of 17 residues.